A selection of T cell receptor beta chains follows, all from one sample in a study of shared clonotypes between healthy human individuals. Assay: immunoSEQ multiplex PCR; the TCRdb copy retains only in-frame clones and omits some. The sample records some 2,500,000 clones, around 92% being singletons. The sequenced material came from naive CD4+ T cells from PBMCs. These receptors originate from a man aged 18 to 30 in good health. Some clones in this sample may be carry-over from other donors' samples. Each CDR3 is given with its conserved first and last residue. The order of the fields is J gene, clone size, D gene, V gene, CDR3 DNA, CDR3 protein. The D gene is left open where the match is weak. A row's size may be missing; if present it is once, few, many or a size class.

TRBJ1-5 | . | . | TRBV7-2 | TGTGCCAGCAGCTTTAGGCACCCTAATCAGCCCCAGCATTTT | CASSFRHPNQPQHF
TRBJ2-7 | . | . | TRBV5-1 | TGCGCCAGCAGCTTGGCCCAGGGTTTCTACGAGCAGTACTTC | CASSLAQGFYEQYF
TRBJ2-2 | once | TRBD2 | TRBV4-1 | TGCGCCAGCAGCCAAGATGCGAGCGGGAGGACCGGGGAGCTGTTTTTT | CASSQDASGRTGELFF
TRBJ1-1 | . | . | TRBV18 | TGTGCCAGCTCACCCTTACTAGGGGAGGGGAACACTGAAGCTTTCTTT | CASSPLLGEGNTEAFF
TRBJ2-3 | . | TRBD2 | TRBV11-3 | TGTGCCAGCAGCTTAGCCGGGACTAGCGGGCGAGATACGCAGTATTTT | CASSLAGTSGRDTQYF
TRBJ2-1 | . | TRBD2 | TRBV9 | TGTGCCAGCACCCCGTTGACTAGCGGGCTTTGGAATGAGCAGTTCTTC | CASTPLTSGLWNEQFF
TRBJ2-7 | . | . | TRBV4-3 | . | CASSQDFGTGTYEQCF
TRBJ2-5 | . | . | TRBV30 | TGTGCCTGGAGCCCTCTAAAAGAGACCCAGTACTTC | CAWSPLKETQYF
TRBJ2-1 | . | . | TRBV7-3 | TGTGCCAGCAGCTTAACGGGCACCACCGCCTACAATGAGCAGTTCTTC | CASSLTGTTAYNEQFF
TRBJ2-1 | . | TRBD2 | TRBV18 | TGTGCCAGCTCACCACCGAGCGGGAGCTTCAATGAGCAGTTCTTC | CASSPPSGSFNEQFF
TRBJ1-1 | . | . | TRBV5-6 | TGTGCCAGCAGCTTGGTTCCGGGGCGGGGGGACACTGAAGCTTTCTTT | CASSLVPGRGDTEAFF
TRBJ2-3 | . | . | TRBV7-9 | TGTGCCAGCAGCTTATACGGGTCCGGATTCACAGATACGCAGTATTTT | CASSLYGSGFTDTQYF
TRBJ1-4 | . | TRBD1 | TRBV5-1 | TGCGCCAGCCGCCCCGGGACAGGAGATGAAAAACTGTTTTTT | CASRPGTGDEKLFF
TRBJ1-2 | . | TRBD1 | TRBV28 | TGTGCCAGCAGAAACTTAGGGGGCGTGGGCTACACCTTC | CASRNLGGVGYTF
TRBJ2-1 | . | . | TRBV6-5 | TGTGCCAGCAGTTACGGTGGGAATGAGCAGTTCTTC | CASSYGGNEQFF
TRBJ1-1 | few | . | TRBV20-1 | TGCAGTGCTAGACCGTACACTGAAGCTTTCTTT | CSARPYTEAFF
TRBJ2-7 | . | . | TRBV6-1 | TGTGCCAGCAGTGGCGGGTACGAGCAGTACTTC | CASSGGYEQYF
TRBJ2-3 | . | TRBD2 | TRBV7-9 | TGTGCCAGCAGCCCGTGGACTAGCGGGAGGGCAGATACGCAGTATTTT | CASSPWTSGRADTQYF
TRBJ1-2 | . | . | TRBV5-1 | TGCGCCAGCGGAAAAAGTTCCGGGACACTTACTCGATCTAACTATGGCTACACCTTC | CASGKSSGTLTRSNYGYTF
TRBJ2-3 | . | . | TRBV12-2 | TGTGCAAGTCGCTTAGACAGGGTCCCTCCAGATACGCAGTATTTT | CASRLDRVPPDTQYF
TRBJ2-7 | . | . | TRBV28 | TGTGCCAGCACCGCGGCGAGGGGCTCGGCCTACGAGCAGTACTTC | CASTAARGSAYEQYF
TRBJ1-1 | . | . | TRBV25-1 | TGTGCCAGCAGTGAGATCGGGCCGGGGAACACTGAAGCTTTCTTT | CASSEIGPGNTEAFF
TRBJ2-3 | . | . | TRBV7-2 | TGTGCCAGCAGCTTAGCCGCAGATACGCAGTATTTT | CASSLAADTQYF
TRBJ2-7 | . | . | TRBV7-5 | TGTGCCAGAAGCTTTAATAGACTAGCGGAACGCTACGAGCAGTACTTC | CARSFNRLAERYEQYF
TRBJ2-7 | . | . | TRBV6-6 | TGTGCCAGCAGTTACGGACGGAGTCTGGACGAGCAGTACTTC | CASSYGRSLDEQYF
TRBJ2-3 | once | . | TRBV5-4 | TGTGCCAGCAGTTGGGGTTTGAGGGAGGCTACTCCTGACACAGATACGCAGTATTTT | CASSWGLREATPDTDTQYF
TRBJ2-3 | . | . | TRBV30 | TGTGCCTGGCGGGTCCCCGCAGGGACAGATACGCAGTATTTT | CAWRVPAGTDTQYF
TRBJ1-1 | . | . | TRBV6-5 | TGTGCCAGCAGTTACTCACGGGGCACTGAAGCTTTCTTT | CASSYSRGTEAFF
TRBJ2-1 | . | . | TRBV5-1 | TGCGCCAGCAGCTTGGGGTCCGGGGCGTCCTACAATGAGCAGTTCTTC | CASSLGSGASYNEQFF
TRBJ2-1 | . | . | TRBV7-3 | TGTGCCAGCAGCTTACCCCTGGACAGACCAAGGCAGTTCTTC | CASSLPLDRPRQFF
TRBJ2-3 | . | TRBD2 | TRBV15 | TGTGCCACCAGCAGAGATCCCCGTCTAAGCGGGAGAGAGACAGATACGCAGTATTTT | CATSRDPRLSGRETDTQYF
TRBJ1-4 | . | . | TRBV5-6 | TGTGCCAGCAGCTTATCTGGGGCGGGCACTAATGAAAAACTGTTTTTT | CASSLSGAGTNEKLFF
TRBJ2-5 | . | . | TRBV29-1 | TGCAGCGTTGCCCGGTGGGACGGTGAGACCCAGTACTTC | CSVARWDGETQYF
TRBJ1-2 | once | . | TRBV7-9 | TGTGCCAGCAGCTTAGAAACACTATACTATGGCTACACCTTC | CASSLETLYYGYTF
TRBJ1-5 | . | . | TRBV10-3 | TGTGCCACCAGGGCTAGCAATCAGCCCCAGCATTTT | CATRASNQPQHF
TRBJ1-6 | . | . | TRBV18 | TGTGCCAGCCAATCGGACGGGGATAATTCACCCCTCCACTTT | CASQSDGDNSPLHF
TRBJ2-3 | once | TRBD2 | TRBV5-8 | TGTGCCAGCAGCTCGGGACTAGCGAACACAGATACGCAGTATTTT | CASSSGLANTDTQYF
TRBJ1-6 | . | . | TRBV5-5 | TGTGCCAGCAGCTTGGCCTTAGGACAGTCGCCCCACTTT | CASSLALGQSPHF
TRBJ1-3 | . | . | TRBV6-1 | TGTGCCAGCAGCGTTAAAAGTGGGGCCGGAAACACCATATATTTT | CASSVKSGAGNTIYF
TRBJ2-1 | . | TRBD2 | TRBV4-1 | TGCGCCAGCAGCCTTGGCGGGAGGGAGTACAATGAGCAGTTCTTC | CASSLGGREYNEQFF
TRBJ2-1 | . | TRBD2 | TRBV7-6 | TGTGCCAGCAGCTTAGGGACTAGCGGGACCTACAATGAGCAGTTCTTC | CASSLGTSGTYNEQFF
TRBJ1-5 | . | . | TRBV6-5 | TGTGCCAGCAGTTCGACCTCGGTGAGCAATCAGCCCCAGCATTTT | CASSSTSVSNQPQHF
TRBJ2-3 | . | . | TRBV2 | TGTGCCAGCAGGGCGGGACTGAGCACAGATACGCAGTATTTT | CASRAGLSTDTQYF
TRBJ1-5 | few | . | TRBV27 | TGTGCCAGCAGTTTATACAGGGATCAGCCCCAGCATTTT | CASSLYRDQPQHF
TRBJ1-2 | . | TRBD1 | TRBV7-2 | TGTGCCAGCAGCGGACGGACAGGGGGCGAGGACTACACCTTC | CASSGRTGGEDYTF
TRBJ1-4 | . | . | TRBV5-1 | TGCGCCAGCAGCTTGACAGGCCAGAATGAAAAACTGTTTTTT | CASSLTGQNEKLFF
TRBJ1-1 | few | . | TRBV18 | TGTGCCAGCTCACCCGGCATTAATGCCGCTGAAGCTTTCTTT | CASSPGINAAEAFF
TRBJ2-1 | . | TRBD2 | TRBV7-3 | TGTGCCAGCAGCTTTCTCGGGGGAGGGAACCCCAGTGAGCAGTTCTTC | CASSFLGGGNPSEQFF
TRBJ1-4 | . | . | TRBV6-5 | TGTGCCAGCAAGGGTAGAGATTCAACTAATGAAAAACTGTTTTTT | CASKGRDSTNEKLFF
TRBJ1-5 | . | . | TRBV9 | TGTGCCAGCAGCGTACTGGTACCTTACCCCGGCAATCAGCCCCAGCATTTT | CASSVLVPYPGNQPQHF
TRBJ1-1 | . | . | TRBV11-2 | TGTGCCAGCCAGGGAAGCACTGAAGCTTTCTTT | CASQGSTEAFF
TRBJ2-1 | . | TRBD1 | TRBV7-2 | TGTGCCAGCAGCCGACAGGGGTACAATGAGCAGTTCTTC | CASSRQGYNEQFF
TRBJ2-2 | . | . | TRBV29-1 | TGCAGCGTCACCGGTCTACATAGCGCCGGGGAGCTGTTTTTT | CSVTGLHSAGELFF
TRBJ1-5 | few | . | TRBV30 | TGTGCCTGGAGTCCCACGGGCAATCAGCCCCAGCATTTT | CAWSPTGNQPQHF
TRBJ1-4 | . | . | TRBV7-9 | TGTGCCAGCAGCTCGTTGAACTCCCCGGGAAAACTGTTTTTT | CASSSLNSPGKLFF
TRBJ2-1 | . | TRBD2 | TRBV4-2 | TGTGCCAGCAGCCAGCCGACTAGCGGAGAGAACAATGAGCAGTTCTTC | CASSQPTSGENNEQFF
TRBJ2-5 | . | TRBD2 | TRBV5-1 | TGCGCCAGCAGCCGGGAGGGGCGAGAGACCCAGTACTTC | CASSREGRETQYF